The sequence of this T cell receptor beta chain was determined in a study of response to subunit inactivated influenza vaccine. Study observations and caveats: The authors proposed limited new T cell recruitment per seasonal influenza vaccination.

This CDR3 spans 15 amino acids. With V trimmed by 3 bases and J by 4 bases, 5 bases remained unmatched. On this clonotype itself: The antigen is unknown.

Using its own MiXCR run on the RT-PCR reads, TCRdb lists one record per CDR3 protein. Of approximately 730,000 distinct CDR3 sequences listed, approximately 13% are singletons. This chain uses TRBV12-3 or TRBV12-4 with TRBJ2-5; 10 positions match TRBD2. The clonotype was recovered from a man aged 45-65 years who received an inactivated influenza vaccine. The sample in question was PBMCs from blood, obtained less than 15 days before vaccination. CDR3: CASSFGTSVLETQYF. The CDR3 DNA sequence: TGTGCCAGCAGTTTCGGGACTAGCGTGTTAGAGACCCAGTACTTC.